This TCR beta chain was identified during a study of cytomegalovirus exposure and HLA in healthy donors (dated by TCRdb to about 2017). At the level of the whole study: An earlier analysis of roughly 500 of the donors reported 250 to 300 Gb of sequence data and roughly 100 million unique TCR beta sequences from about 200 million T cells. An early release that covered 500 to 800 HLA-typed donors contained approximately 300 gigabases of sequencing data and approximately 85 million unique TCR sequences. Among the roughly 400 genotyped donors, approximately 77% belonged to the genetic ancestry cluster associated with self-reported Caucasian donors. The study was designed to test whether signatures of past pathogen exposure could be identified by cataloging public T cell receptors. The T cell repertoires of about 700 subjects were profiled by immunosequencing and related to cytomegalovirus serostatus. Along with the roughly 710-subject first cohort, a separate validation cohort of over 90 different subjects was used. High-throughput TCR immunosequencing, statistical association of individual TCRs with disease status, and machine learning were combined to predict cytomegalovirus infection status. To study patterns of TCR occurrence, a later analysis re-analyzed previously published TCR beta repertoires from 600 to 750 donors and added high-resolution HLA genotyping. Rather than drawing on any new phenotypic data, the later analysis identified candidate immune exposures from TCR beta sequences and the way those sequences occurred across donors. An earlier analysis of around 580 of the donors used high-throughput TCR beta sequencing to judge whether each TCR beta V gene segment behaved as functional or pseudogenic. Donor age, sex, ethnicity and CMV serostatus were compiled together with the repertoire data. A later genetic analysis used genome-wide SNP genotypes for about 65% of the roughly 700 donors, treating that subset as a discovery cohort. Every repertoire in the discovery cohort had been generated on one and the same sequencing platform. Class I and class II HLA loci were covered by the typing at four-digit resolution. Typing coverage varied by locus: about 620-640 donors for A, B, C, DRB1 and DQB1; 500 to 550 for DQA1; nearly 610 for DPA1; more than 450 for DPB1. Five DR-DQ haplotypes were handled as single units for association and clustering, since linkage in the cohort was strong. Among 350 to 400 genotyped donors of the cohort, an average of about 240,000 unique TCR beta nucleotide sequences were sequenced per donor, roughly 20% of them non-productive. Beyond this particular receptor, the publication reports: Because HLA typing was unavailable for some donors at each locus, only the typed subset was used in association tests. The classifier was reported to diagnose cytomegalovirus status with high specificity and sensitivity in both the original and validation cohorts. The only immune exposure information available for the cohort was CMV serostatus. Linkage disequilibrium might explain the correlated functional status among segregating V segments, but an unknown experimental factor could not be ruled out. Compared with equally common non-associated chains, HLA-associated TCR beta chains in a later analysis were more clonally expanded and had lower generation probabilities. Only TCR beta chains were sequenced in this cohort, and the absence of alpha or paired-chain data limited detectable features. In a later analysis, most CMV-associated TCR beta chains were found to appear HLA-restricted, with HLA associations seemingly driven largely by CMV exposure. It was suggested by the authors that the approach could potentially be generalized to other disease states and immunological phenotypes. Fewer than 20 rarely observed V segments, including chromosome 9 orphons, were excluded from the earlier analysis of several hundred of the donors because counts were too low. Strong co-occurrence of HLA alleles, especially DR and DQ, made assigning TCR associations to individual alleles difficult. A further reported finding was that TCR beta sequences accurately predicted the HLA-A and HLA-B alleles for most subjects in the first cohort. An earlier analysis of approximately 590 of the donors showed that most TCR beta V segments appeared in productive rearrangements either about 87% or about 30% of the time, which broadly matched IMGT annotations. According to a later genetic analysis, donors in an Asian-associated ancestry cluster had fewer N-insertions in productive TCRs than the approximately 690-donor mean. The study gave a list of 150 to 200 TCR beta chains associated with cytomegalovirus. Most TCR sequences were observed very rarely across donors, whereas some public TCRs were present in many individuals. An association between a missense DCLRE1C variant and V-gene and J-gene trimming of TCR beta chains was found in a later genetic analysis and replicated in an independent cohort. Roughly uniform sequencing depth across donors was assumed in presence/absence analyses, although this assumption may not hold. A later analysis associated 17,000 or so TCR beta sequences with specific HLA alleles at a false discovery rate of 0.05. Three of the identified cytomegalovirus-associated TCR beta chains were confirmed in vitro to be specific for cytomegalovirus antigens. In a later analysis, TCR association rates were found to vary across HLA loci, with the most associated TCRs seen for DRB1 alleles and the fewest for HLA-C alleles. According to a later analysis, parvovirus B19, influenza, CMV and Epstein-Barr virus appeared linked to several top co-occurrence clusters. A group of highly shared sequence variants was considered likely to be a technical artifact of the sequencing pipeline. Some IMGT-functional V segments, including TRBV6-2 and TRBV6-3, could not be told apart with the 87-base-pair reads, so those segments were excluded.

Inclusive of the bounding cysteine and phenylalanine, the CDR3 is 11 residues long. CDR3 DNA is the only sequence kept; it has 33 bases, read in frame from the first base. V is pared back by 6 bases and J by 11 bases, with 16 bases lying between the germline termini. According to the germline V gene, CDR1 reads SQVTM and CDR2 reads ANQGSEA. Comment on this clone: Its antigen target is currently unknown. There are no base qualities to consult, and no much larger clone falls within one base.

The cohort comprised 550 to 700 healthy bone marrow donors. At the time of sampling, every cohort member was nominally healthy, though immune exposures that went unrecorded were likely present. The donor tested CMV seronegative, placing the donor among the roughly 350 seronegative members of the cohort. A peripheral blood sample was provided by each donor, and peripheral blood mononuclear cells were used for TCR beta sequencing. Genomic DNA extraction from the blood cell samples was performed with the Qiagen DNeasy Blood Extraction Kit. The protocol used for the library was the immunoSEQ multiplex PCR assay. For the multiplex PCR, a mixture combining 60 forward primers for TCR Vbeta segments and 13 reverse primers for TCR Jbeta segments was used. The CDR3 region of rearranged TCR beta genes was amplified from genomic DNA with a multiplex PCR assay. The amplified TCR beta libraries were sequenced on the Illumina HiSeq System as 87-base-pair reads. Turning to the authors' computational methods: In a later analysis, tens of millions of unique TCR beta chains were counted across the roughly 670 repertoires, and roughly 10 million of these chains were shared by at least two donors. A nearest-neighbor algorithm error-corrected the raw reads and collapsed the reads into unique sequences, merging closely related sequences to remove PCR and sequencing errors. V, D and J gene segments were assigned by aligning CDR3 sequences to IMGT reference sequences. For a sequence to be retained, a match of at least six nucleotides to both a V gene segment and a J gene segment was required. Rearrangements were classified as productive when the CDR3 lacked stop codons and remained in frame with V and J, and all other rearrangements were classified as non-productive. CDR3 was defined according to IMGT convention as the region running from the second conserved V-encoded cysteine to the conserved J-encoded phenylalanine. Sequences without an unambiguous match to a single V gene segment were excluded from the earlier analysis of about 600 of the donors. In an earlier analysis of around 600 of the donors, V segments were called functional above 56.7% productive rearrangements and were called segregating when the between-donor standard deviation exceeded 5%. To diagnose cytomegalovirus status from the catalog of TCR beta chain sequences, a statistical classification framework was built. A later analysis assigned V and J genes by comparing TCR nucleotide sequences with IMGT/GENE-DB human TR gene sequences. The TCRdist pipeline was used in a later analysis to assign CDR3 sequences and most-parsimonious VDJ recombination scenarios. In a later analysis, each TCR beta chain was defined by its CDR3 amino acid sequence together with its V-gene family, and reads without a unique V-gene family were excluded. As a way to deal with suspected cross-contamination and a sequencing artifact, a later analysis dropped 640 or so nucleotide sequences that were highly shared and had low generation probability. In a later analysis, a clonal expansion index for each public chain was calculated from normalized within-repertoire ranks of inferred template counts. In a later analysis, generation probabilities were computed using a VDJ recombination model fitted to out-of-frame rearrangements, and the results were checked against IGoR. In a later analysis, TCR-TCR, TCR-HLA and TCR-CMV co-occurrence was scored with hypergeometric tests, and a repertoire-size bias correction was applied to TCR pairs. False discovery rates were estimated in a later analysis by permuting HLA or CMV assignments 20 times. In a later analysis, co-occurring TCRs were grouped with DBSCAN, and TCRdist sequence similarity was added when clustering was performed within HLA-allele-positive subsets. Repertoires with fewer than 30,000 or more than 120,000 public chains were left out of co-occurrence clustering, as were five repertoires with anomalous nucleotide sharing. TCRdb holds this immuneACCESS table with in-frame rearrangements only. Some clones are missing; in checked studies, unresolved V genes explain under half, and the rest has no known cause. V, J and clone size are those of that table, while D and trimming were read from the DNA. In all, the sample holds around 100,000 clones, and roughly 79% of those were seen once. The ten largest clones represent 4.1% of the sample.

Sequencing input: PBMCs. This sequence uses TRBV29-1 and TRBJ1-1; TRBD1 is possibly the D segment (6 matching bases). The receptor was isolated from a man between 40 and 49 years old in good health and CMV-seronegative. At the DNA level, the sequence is TGCAGCGTGGGGAGGGGGGACGCGGCTTTCTTT. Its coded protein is CSVGRGDAAFF.